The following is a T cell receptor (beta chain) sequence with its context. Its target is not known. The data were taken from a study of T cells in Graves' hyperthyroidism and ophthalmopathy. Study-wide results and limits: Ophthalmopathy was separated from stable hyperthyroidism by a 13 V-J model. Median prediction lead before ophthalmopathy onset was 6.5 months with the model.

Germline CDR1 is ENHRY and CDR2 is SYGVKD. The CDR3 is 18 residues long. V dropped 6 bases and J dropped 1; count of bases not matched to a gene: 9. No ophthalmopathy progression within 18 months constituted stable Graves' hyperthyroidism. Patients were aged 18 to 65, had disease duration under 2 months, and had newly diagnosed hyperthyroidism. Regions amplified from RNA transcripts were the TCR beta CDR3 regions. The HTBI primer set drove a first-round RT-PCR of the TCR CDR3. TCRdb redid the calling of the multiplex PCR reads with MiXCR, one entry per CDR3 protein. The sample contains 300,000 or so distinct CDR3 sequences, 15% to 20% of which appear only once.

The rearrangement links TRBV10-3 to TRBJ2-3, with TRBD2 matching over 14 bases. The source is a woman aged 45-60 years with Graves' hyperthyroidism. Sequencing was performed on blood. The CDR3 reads CAISQTSGGAEGTDTQYF. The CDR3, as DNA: TGTGCCATCAGCCAGACTAGCGGGGGGGCCGAGGGCACAGATACGCAGTATTTT.